These 11 T cell receptor beta chains were all obtained from the same sample, sequenced in a study of blood T cell repertoires in COVID-19. Only in-frame clones appear in the TCRdb table, and some are missing; sequencing was by immunoSEQ multiplex PCR. The data show hundreds of thousands of clones, 85% to 90% seen once. Sequences were obtained from PBMCs or T cells enriched from blood (not recorded which). The source is a man aged 35 to 55 who had recovered from COVID-19.

V is TRBV7-6 and J is TRBJ2-7; 7 bases are shared with TRBD2. The V gene's germline CDR1 is SGHVS and CDR2 FNYEAQ. V dropped 3 bases and J dropped 6; count of bases not matched to a gene: 5. This CDR3 has 13 amino acids. The CDR3 here is CASSFLGRVEQYF. CDR3 DNA sequence: TGTGCCAGCAGCTTCTTGGGGAGGGTCGAGCAGTACTTC. Variable domain in full (rest from reference TRBV7-6 and TRBJ2-7): GAGVSQSPRYKVTKRGQDVALRCDPISGHVSLYWYRQALGQGPEFLTYFNYEAQQDKSGLPNDRFSAERPEGSISTLTIQRTEQRDSAMYRCASSFLGRVEQYFGPGTRLTVT.

This chain uses TRBV30 with TRBJ1-1; the D is unclear. The CDR3 is made up of 12 amino acids. From germline, CDR1 is GTSNPN and CDR2 SVGIG (reference sequence). Trimming removed 5 bases from V and 7 bases from J, with 14 bases in between. CDR3 amino acids: CAWGPAGSEAFF. The CDR3 DNA is TGTGCCTGGGGCCCTGCTGGGAGTGAAGCTTTCTTT. The full variable domain, its missing parts supplied by reference TRBV30 and TRBJ1-1, is SQTIHQWPATLVQPVGSPLSLECTVEGTSNPNLYWYRQAAGRGLQLLFYSVGIGQISSEVPQNLSASRPQDRQFILSSKKLLLSDSGFYLCAWGPAGSEAFFGQGTRLTVV.

This clone turned up a few times. The chain employs TRBV19 and TRBJ1-5; 8 bases agree with TRBD1. The germline CDR1 and CDR2 sequences are LNHDA and SQIVND (reference sequence). This CDR3 is 15 amino acids long. V was pared by 8 bases and J by 2 bases, with 8 bases of the junction left unmatched. The CDR3 region has the DNA TGTGCCAGTGGGGACAGGACCTTTGGCAATCAGCCCCAGCATTTT. This codes for CASGDRTFGNQPQHF.

The chain links TRBV6-5 to TRBJ2-3, with D perhaps matching TRBD2 (5 bases). Looked up from germline, CDR1 is MNHEY and CDR2 is SVGAGI. V was cut by 5 bases and J by 0 bases, with 12 bases left in between. The CDR3 runs to 15 residues. The CDR3 coding sequence is TGTGCCAGCAGTCAGGAGGTTAGCAGCACAGATACGCAGTATTTT. Protein sequence: CASSQEVSSTDTQYF.

V is TRBV5-1 and J is TRBJ2-2, with TRBD2 matching over 8 bases. The germline gives CDR1 SGHRS, CDR2 YFSETQ. After removal of 4 bases from V and 8 bases from J, the junction contained 13 bases not matched to a gene. This CDR3 contains 16 residues. The CDR3 nucleotides read TGCGCCAGCAGCCCCGTCGTGGCGGGGGGACGGGGGGAGCTGTTTTTT. Residues: CASSPVVAGGRGELFF.

The gene calls are TRBV19 and TRBJ2-7; D not resolved. Germline CDR1 reads LNHDA; CDR2 reads SQIVND (reference sequence). The CDR3 extends over 15 amino acids. V lost 4 bases and J 7 bases, leaving 20 bases between the germline ends. The CDR3 nucleotides are TGTGCCAGTAGTACCAGCCTGGGCACCCACCGGGAGCAGTACTTC. Its protein is CASSTSLGTHREQYF.

V gene TRBV30 combines with J gene TRBJ2-1, with D possibly matching TRBD2 (7 bases). CDR3 length: 13 amino acids. Germline CDR1 GTSNPN, CDR2 SVGIG (reference sequence). The V end was cut by 0 bases, the J end by 6 bases, with 9 bases between. The CDR3 is CAWSVGGANEQFF. The CDR3 region has the DNA TGTGCCTGGAGTGTAGGGGGGGCCAATGAGCAGTTCTTC.

The rearrangement links TRBV6-4 to TRBJ1-2, with 8 bases lining up with TRBD1. The germline V gene has CDR1 MRHNA and CDR2 SNTAGT. The J segment lost 8 bases and the V segment lost 4 bases, leaving 9 bases of the junction unmatched. CDR3 size: 14 residues. In DNA, the CDR3 is TGTGCCAGCAGTGCGTCCCAGGGGGCGGCGGGCTACACCTTC. Its translation: CASSASQGAAGYTF.

The chain links TRBV3-1 (or the pseudogene TRBV3-2) to TRBJ2-1; maybe TRBD1 (5 bases). V lost 1 base and J 8 bases, leaving 18 bases between the germline ends. The CDR3 spans 16 residues. From germline, CDR1 is LGHDT and CDR2 YNNKEL (reference sequence). The CDR3, as DNA: TGTGCCAGCAGCCAAGTTAGGGCCAGGGCAAGGTATGAGCAGTTCTTC. This translates into CASSQVRARARYEQFF.

This rearrangement joins TRBV6-1 to TRBJ2-3; TRBD2 agrees at 9 bases. Trimming at V came to 0 bases and at J to 4 bases, leaving 5 bases not matched to a gene. Germline V gives CDR1 MNHNS, CDR2 SASEGT. The CDR3 covers 16 residues. This chain's CDR3 is CASSEAAGGPSDTQYF. CDR3 nucleotides: TGTGCCAGCAGTGAAGCGGCGGGAGGGCCCTCAGATACGCAGTATTTT.

The chain uses TRBV11-1 and TRBJ1-4; unclear D gene. The V end was cut by 5 bases, the J end by 5 bases, with 15 bases between. The V gene's germline CDR1 is SGHAT and CDR2 FQDESV (reference sequence). This CDR3 spans 15 amino acids. The DNA for the CDR3 is TGTGCCAGCAGCCTGGCCCCATTGTTGAATGAAAAACTGTTTTTT. It specifies CASSLAPLLNEKLFF.